This T cell receptor beta chain was recovered during a study of shared clonotypes between healthy human individuals. Method: immunoSEQ multiplex PCR; TCRdb's copy keeps in-frame clones and lacks some. Here the sample spans roughly 1,500,000 clones, approximately 98% being singletons. This clonotype was sampled from a man aged 25-40 years in good health. Sequenced sample: naive CD4+ T cells sorted from blood. Noted subset: CD45RA+ positively selected.

CDR3 sequence reads: CASSSISSIHTEAFF. The CDR3 coding sequence is TGTGCCAGCAGCTCAATATCGTCGATCCACACTGAAGCTTTCTTT. The V gene is TRBV7-6, the J gene TRBJ1-1, with D hard to call. Trimming pared 4 bases from V and 3 bases from J, leaving 15 bases between. This CDR3 region has 15 residues. The germline gives CDR1 SGHVS, CDR2 FNYEAQ.